This T cell receptor (beta chain) was captured by sequencing in a study of OX40 agonist ivuxolimab in advanced cancers. Study in general: With a range of about 23 to 85, age averaged about 58 years, and 65% to 85% were male. Three patients showed partial responses: one hepatocellular carcinoma and two cutaneous melanoma cases.

Points from the study as a whole: More expanded clones were seen, on average, in CD8+ T cells than in CD4+.

Here immunoSEQ multiplex PCR was the method, and the copy in TCRdb shows in-frame clones only, minus some. This table has about 59,000 clones, approximately 86% appearing once. Notes on this clone: The antigen remains unidentified.

V was pared by 1 base and J by 3 bases, with 7 bases between. In germline, CDR1 is KGHSH, CDR2 LQKENI. This CDR3 spans 13 amino acids. The specimen was CD4+ or CD8+ T cells sorted from blood, collected in a trial of the OX40 agonist ivuxolimab. This TCR derives from an adult with an advanced solid tumor such as melanoma, head and neck, liver or kidney cancer. The V gene is TRBV18, the J gene TRBJ2-7; D gene ambiguous. The CDR3 reads CASSPQSGYEQYF. Here the CDR3 DNA reads TGTGCCAGCTCACCACAGTCGGGCTACGAGCAGTACTTC.